Listed below are T cell receptor beta chains from one sample, sequenced in a study of control samples from healthy donors and cancer patients. Generated by immunoSEQ multiplex PCR, the TCRdb table keeps only in-frame clones and is missing some. The repertoire holds roughly 400,000 clones, with over 75% as singletons. The sample taken for sequencing was PBMCs. The receptors were sampled from a man aged 40-55 years with head and neck cancer. The CDR3 runs from the conserved cysteine through the conserved F or W. D genes are given only for firm matches. Expanded clones are given a class, and other clones once, few, many or no size at all.

cdr3_length	v_call	d_call	clone_size	j_call	cdr3_aa	cdr3_nt
15	TRBV7-9	-	-	TRBJ1-1	CASSSGDGRKEEAFF	TGTGCCAGCAGCTCCGGTGACGGTCGAAAGGAGGAAGCTTTCTTT
12	TRBV11-3	-	-	TRBJ1-1	CASSRPQGEAFF	TGTGCCAGCAGCCGACCCCAGGGCGAAGCTTTCTTT
15	TRBV19	TRBD1	-	TRBJ2-7	CASSPGTGYPYEQYF	TGTGCCAGTAGTCCCGGGACAGGGTACCCCTACGAGCAGTACTTC
14	TRBV14	-	-	TRBJ1-3	CASSQVISGNTIYF	TGTGCCAGCAGCCAAGTCATCTCTGGAAACACCATATATTTT
13	TRBV6-1	-	-	TRBJ2-7	CASSESGIHEQYF	TGTGCCAGCAGTGAATCCGGGATCCACGAGCAGTACTTC
11	TRBV19	-	-	TRBJ2-5	CASSSPETQYF	TGTGCCAGTAGCAGCCCAGAGACCCAGTACTTC
14	TRBV6-1	TRBD2	-	TRBJ2-7	CASSEASSGPRQYF	TGTGCCAGCAGTGAAGCGTCTAGCGGGCCGCGGCAGTACTTC
14	TRBV3-1/TRBV3-2	-	once	TRBJ1-6	CASSQGQGNSPLHF	TGTGCCAGCAGCCAAGGGCAGGGAAACTCACCCCTCCACTTT
14	TRBV3-1/TRBV3-2	-	few	TRBJ1-5	CASSQAYSNQPQHF	TGTGCCAGCAGCCAAGCCTATAGCAATCAGCCCCAGCATTTT
18	TRBV7-2	TRBD1	-	TRBJ1-4	CASSLEQGALATNEKLFF	TGTGCCAGCAGCTTAGAACAGGGGGCGTTAGCAACTAATGAAAAACTGTTTTTT
12	TRBV7-9	-	-	TRBJ2-7	CASSFGGMEQYF	TGTGCCAGCAGCTTCGGTGGTATGGAGCAGTACTTC
16	TRBV2	-	once	TRBJ1-1	CASGPVASPAGTEAFF	TGTGCCAGCGGCCCAGTTGCCAGCCCGGCCGGCACTGAAGCTTTCTTT
15	TRBV3-1/TRBV3-2	TRBD2	few	TRBJ2-1	CASSQGQREGLRQFF	TGTGCCAGCAGCCAGGGACAGCGGGAGGGGTTAAGGCAGTTCTTC
13	TRBV3-1/TRBV3-2	-	-	TRBJ2-2	CASSQVGSGELFF	TGTGCCAGCAGCCAAGTGGGGTCCGGGGAGCTGTTTTTT
16	TRBV27	TRBD2	once	TRBJ2-1	CASSLGPSGRADEQFF	TGTGCCAGCAGTTTAGGGCCTAGCGGGAGGGCAGATGAGCAGTTCTTC
11	TRBV9	-	-	TRBJ1-3	CASSFGNTIYF	TGTGCCAGCAGCTTCGGAAACACCATATATTTT
14	TRBV19	-	once	TRBJ2-3	CASSIDLGADTQYF	TGTGCCAGTAGTATAGATTTGGGGGCCGATACGCAGTATTTT
14	TRBV19	-	once	TRBJ2-1	CASSSYGASSEQFF	TGTGCCAGTTCCTCATACGGGGCTAGCAGTGAGCAGTTCTTC
13	TRBV5-8	-	-	TRBJ2-3	CASSLLPSDTQYF	TGTGCCAGCAGCTTACTGCCTTCAGATACGCAGTATTTT
13	TRBV19	-	-	TRBJ2-2	CASSAQGPGELFF	TGTGCCAGTAGTGCACAGGGACCCGGGGAGCTGTTTTTT
14	TRBV19	TRBD1	-	TRBJ2-2	CATSDRLNTGELFF	TGTGCCACCTCGGACAGGTTGAACACCGGGGAGCTGTTTTTT
14	TRBV5-4	TRBD2	-	TRBJ2-7	CASSLRGRLYEQYF	TGTGCCAGCAGCTTGCGCGGGAGGCTCTACGAGCAGTACTTC
14	TRBV2	-	-	TRBJ1-1	CASSEAQPLSQAFF	TGTGCCAGCAGTGAGGCCCAACCCCTAAGCCAAGCTTTCTTT
15	TRBV11-2	TRBD2	-	TRBJ2-1	CASSLAGLVYNEQFF	TGTGCCAGCAGCTTAGCTGGACTAGTTTACAATGAGCAGTTCTTC
14	TRBV28	-	-	TRBJ2-1	CASSRGNPDNEQFF	TGTGCCAGCAGTCGGGGTAACCCCGACAATGAGCAGTTCTTC
15	TRBV18	-	-	TRBJ2-7	CASSPDRVSSYEQYF	TGTGCCAGCTCACCCGACCGAGTGAGCTCCTACGAGCAGTACTTC
14	TRBV27	-	-	TRBJ1-1	CASSLGQGNTEAFF	TGTGCCAGCAGTTTAGGGCAGGGAAACACTGAAGCTTTCTTT
14	TRBV24-1	-	-	TRBJ2-7	CATSDRVYPYEQYF	TGTGCCACCAGTGACAGGGTTTACCCCTACGAGCAGTACTTC
14	TRBV25-1	-	-	TRBJ2-1	CASSEWGAYNEQFF	TGTGCCAGCAGTGAGTGGGGGGCCTACAATGAGCAGTTCTTC
15	TRBV19	-	-	TRBJ2-2	CASSSPAQTSGELFF	TGTGCCAGTAGCTCCCCGGCCCAGACCTCCGGGGAGCTGTTTTTT
14	TRBV6-5	-	once	TRBJ1-6	CATLQGMRNSPLHF	TGTGCCACCCTACAGGGTATGAGGAATTCACCCCTCCACTTT
15	TRBV5-1	-	-	TRBJ1-4	CASSFGTATNEKLFF	TGCGCCAGCAGCTTTGGAACAGCAACTAATGAAAAACTGTTTTTT
15	TRBV6-2/TRBV6-3	TRBD1	-	TRBJ1-1	CASSNTDRLNTEAFF	TGTGCCAGCAGTAACACGGACAGGCTGAACACTGAAGCTTTCTTT
14	TRBV5-1	-	once	TRBJ1-1	CASSGTAMNTEAFF	TGCGCCAGCAGCGGCACGGCCATGAACACTGAAGCTTTCTTT
16	TRBV10-1	-	-	TRBJ2-1	CASSGSRTQIYNEQFF	TGCGCCAGCAGTGGGAGCCGGACACAAATTTACAATGAGCAGTTCTTC
14	TRBV9	TRBD1	-	TRBJ1-1	CASSATGQGTEAFF	TGTGCCAGCAGCGCCACGGGACAGGGCACTGAAGCTTTCTTT
16	TRBV15	TRBD1	-	TRBJ1-4	CATSRQDRGLNEKLFF	TGTGCCACCAGCAGACAAGACAGGGGGCTTAATGAAAAACTGTTTTTT
14	TRBV24-1	-	-	TRBJ1-5	CATSDGGGNQPQHF	TGTGCCACCAGTGATGGGGGTGGCAATCAGCCCCAGCATTTT
12	TRBV28	-	-	TRBJ1-2	CALRQGPWGYTF	TGTGCCCTCAGGCAGGGACCTTGGGGCTACACCTTC
17	TRBV10-3	-	-	TRBJ1-5	CAISESGGVGSNQPQHF	TGTGCCATCAGTGAGTCTGGGGGGGTAGGGAGCAATCAGCCCCAGCATTTT